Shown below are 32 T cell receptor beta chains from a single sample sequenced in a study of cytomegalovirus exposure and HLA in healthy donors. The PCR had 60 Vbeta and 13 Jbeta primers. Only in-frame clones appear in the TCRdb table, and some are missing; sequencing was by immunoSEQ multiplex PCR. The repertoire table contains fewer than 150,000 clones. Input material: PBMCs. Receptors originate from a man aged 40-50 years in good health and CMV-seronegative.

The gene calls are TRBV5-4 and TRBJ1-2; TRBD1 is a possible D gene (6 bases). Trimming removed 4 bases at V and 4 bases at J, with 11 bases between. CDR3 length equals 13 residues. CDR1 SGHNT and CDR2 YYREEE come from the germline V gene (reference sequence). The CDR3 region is CASSADSPYGYTF. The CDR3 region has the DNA TGTGCCAGCAGCGCGGACAGCCCCTATGGCTACACCTTC.

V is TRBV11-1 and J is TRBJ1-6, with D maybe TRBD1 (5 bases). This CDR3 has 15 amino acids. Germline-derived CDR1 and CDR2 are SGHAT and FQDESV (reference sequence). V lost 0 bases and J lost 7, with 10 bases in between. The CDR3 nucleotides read TGTGCCAGCAGCTTAGCGGCAGGGCAGAATTCACCCCTCCACTTT. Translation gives CASSLAAGQNSPLHF. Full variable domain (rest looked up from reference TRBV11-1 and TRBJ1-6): EAEVAQSPRYKITEKSQAVAFWCDPISGHATLYWYRQILGQGPELLVQFQDESVVDDSQLPKDRFSAERLKGVDSTLKIQPAELGDSAMYLCASSLAAGQNSPLHFGNGTRLTVT.

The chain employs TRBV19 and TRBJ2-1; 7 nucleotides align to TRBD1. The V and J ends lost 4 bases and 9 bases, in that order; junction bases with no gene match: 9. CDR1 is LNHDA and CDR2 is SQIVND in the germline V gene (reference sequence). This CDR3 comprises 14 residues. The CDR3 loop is CASSTSGTAPEQFF. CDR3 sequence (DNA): TGTGCCAGTAGTACCTCCGGGACAGCCCCTGAGCAGTTCTTC.

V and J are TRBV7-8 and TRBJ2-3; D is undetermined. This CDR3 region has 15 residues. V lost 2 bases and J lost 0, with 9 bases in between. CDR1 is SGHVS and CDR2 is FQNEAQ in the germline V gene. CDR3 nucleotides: TGTGCCAGCAGCTTATTCTACGGTAGCACAGATACGCAGTATTTT. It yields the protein CASSLFYGSTDTQYF. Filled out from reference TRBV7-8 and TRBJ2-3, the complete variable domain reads GAGVSQSPRYKVAKRGQDVALRCDPISGHVSLFWYQQALGQGPEFLTYFQNEAQLDKSGLPSDRFFAERPEGSVSTLKIQRTQQEDSAVYLCASSLFYGSTDTQYFGPGTRLTVL.

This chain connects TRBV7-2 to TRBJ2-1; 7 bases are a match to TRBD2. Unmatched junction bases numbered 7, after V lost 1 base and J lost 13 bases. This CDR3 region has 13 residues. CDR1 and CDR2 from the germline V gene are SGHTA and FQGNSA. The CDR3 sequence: CASSLDSSGGQFF. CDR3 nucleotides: TGTGCCAGCAGCTTAGATTCTAGCGGAGGCCAGTTCTTC.

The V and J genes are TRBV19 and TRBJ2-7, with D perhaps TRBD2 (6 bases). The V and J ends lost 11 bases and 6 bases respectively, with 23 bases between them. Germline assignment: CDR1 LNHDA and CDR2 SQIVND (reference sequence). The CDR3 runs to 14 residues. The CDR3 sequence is CAASAGNVASEQYF. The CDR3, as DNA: TGTGCCGCGTCGGCGGGGAACGTAGCGTCCGAGCAGTACTTC.

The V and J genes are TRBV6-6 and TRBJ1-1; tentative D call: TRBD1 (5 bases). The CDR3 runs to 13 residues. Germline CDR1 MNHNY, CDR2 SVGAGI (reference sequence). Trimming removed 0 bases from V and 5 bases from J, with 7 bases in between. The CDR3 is CASSYSGVTEAFF. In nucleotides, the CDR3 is TGTGCCAGCAGTTACTCAGGGGTTACTGAAGCTTTCTTT.

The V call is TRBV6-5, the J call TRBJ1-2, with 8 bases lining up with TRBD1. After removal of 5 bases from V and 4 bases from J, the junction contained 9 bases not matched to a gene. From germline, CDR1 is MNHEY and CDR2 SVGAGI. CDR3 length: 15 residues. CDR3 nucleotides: TGTGCCAGCAGTGTCTCGGGGGACAGGTTCTATGGCTACACCTTC. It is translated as CASSVSGDRFYGYTF.

The CDR3 region is CASGGLIGSPLHF. The CDR3 coding sequence is TGTGCCAGTGGGGGGTTGATAGGCTCACCCCTCCACTTT. The chain uses TRBV6-5 and TRBJ1-6, with TRBD1 as a possible D gene (5 bases). V lost 9 bases and J lost 10, with 16 bases in between. Germline V gives CDR1 MNHEY, CDR2 SVGAGI. CDR3 length: 13 residues.

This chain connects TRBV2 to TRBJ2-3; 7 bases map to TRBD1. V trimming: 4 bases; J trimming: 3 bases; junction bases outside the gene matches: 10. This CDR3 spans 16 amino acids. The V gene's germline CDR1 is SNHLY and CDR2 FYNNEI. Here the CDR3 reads CASSALGGGGTDTQYF. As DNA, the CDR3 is TGTGCCAGCAGTGCTTTAGGGGGCGGAGGTACAGATACGCAGTATTTT.

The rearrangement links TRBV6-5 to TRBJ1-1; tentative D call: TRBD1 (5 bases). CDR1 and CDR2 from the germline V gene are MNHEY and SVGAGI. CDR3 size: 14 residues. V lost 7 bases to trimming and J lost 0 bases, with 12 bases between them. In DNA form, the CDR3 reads TGTGCCAGCACCCGAGGACATTTGAACACTGAAGCTTTCTTT. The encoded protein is CASTRGHLNTEAFF.

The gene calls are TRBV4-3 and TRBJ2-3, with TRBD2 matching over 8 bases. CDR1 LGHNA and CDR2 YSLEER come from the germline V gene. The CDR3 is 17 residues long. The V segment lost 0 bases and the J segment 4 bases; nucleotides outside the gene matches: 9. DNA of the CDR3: TGCGCCAGCAGCCAAGATTCCAGCGGGGGCCCCGCAGATACGCAGTATTTT. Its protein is CASSQDSSGGPADTQYF.

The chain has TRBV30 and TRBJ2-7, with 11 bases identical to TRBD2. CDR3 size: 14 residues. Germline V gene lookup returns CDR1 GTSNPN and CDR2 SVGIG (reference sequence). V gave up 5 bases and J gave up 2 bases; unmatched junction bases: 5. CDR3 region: CAWPTSGDTYEQYF. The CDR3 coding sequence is TGTGCCTGGCCGACTAGCGGGGACACCTACGAGCAGTACTTC.

Here the CDR3 DNA reads TGTGCCAGCAGCGATGACAGGGGGCTTGGAAACACCATATATTTT. Translation gives CASSDDRGLGNTIYF. V and J are TRBV7-7 and TRBJ1-3; 10 bases align to TRBD1. The CDR3 consists of 15 residues. Germline CDR1 and CDR2: SSHAT and FNYEAQ (reference sequence). J gave up 3 bases and V 5 bases, and 4 bases lay outside the gene matches.

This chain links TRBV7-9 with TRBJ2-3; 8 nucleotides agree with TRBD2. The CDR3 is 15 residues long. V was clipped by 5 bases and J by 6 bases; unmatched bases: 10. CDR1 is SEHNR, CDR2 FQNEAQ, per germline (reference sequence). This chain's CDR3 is CASSLDGRVSDTQYF. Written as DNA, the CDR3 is TGTGCCAGCAGCCTCGACGGGAGGGTATCCGATACGCAGTATTTT. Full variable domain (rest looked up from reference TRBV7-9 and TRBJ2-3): DTGVSQNPRHKITKRGQNVTFRCDPISEHNRLYWYRQTLGQGPEFLTYFQNEAQLEKSRLLSDRFSAERPKGSFSTLEIQRTEQGDSAMYLCASSLDGRVSDTQYFGPGTRLTVL.

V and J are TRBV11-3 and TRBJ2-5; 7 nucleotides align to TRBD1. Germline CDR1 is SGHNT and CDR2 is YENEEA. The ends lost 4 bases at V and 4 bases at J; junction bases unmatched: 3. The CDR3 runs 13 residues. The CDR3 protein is CASSYRDRETQYF. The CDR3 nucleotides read TGTGCCAGCAGCTACCGGGACAGAGAGACCCAGTACTTC.

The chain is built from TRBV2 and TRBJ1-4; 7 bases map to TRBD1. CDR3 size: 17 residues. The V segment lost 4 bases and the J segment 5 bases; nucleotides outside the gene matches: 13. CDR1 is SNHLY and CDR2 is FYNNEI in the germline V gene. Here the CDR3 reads CASSARRIGGQNEKLFF. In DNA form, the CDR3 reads TGTGCCAGCAGTGCCCGACGAATAGGGGGCCAGAATGAAAAACTGTTTTTT.

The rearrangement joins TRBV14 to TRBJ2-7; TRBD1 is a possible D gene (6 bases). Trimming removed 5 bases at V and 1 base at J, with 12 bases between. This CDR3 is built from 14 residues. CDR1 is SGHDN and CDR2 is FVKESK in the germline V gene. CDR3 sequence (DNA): TGTGCCAGCAGCACATACAGGGATTCCTACGAGCAGTACTTC. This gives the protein CASSTYRDSYEQYF.

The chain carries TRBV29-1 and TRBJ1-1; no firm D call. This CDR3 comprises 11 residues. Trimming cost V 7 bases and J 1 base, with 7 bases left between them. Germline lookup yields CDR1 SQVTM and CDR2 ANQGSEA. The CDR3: CSGSQNTEAFF. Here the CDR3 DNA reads TGCAGCGGCAGTCAGAACACTGAAGCTTTCTTT.

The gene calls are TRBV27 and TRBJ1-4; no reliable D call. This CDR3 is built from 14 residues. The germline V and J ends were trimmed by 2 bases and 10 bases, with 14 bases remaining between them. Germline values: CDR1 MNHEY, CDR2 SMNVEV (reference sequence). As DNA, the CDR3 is TGTGCCAGCAGTTTACTCACCGGAGTCCGAAAACTGTTTTTT. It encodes CASSLLTGVRKLFF.

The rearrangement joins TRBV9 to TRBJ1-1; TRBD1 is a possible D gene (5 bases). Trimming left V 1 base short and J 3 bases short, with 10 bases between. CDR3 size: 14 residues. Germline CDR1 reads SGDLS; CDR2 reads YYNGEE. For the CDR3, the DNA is TGTGCCAGCAGCGTAAGTCCGGGGGACACTGAAGCTTTCTTT. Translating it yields CASSVSPGDTEAFF. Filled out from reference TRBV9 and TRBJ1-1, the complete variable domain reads DSGVTQTPKHLITATGQRVTLRCSPRSGDLSVYWYQQSLDQGLQFLIQYYNGEERAKGNILERFSAQQFPDLHSELNLSSLELGDSALYFCASSVSPGDTEAFFGQGTRLTVV.

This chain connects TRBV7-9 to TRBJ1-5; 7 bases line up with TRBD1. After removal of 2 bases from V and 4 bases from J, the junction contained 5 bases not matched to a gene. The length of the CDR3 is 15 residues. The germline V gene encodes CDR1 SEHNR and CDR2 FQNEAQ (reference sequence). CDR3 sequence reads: CASSLLGTDNQPQHF. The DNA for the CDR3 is TGTGCCAGCAGCTTACTCGGGACAGATAATCAGCCCCAGCATTTT.

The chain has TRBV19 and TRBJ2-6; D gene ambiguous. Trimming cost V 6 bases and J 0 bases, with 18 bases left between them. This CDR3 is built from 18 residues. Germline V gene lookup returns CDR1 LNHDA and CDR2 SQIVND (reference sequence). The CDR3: CASSSPPWRNSGANVLTF. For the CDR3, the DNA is TGTGCCAGTAGCTCCCCCCCCTGGCGGAACTCTGGGGCCAACGTCCTGACTTTC.

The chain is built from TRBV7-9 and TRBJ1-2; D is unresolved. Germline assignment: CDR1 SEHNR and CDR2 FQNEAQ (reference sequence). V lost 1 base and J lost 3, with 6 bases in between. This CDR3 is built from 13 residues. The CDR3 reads CASSLGRDYGYTF. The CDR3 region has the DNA TGTGCCAGCAGCTTAGGACGGGACTATGGCTACACCTTC.

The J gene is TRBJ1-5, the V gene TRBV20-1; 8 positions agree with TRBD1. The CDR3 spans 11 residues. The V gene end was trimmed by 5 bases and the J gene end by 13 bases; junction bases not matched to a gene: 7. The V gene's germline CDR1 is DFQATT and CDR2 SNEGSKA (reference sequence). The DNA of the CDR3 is TGCAGTGCTCCTAACAGGGGGAGACAGCATTTT. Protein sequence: CSAPNRGRQHF.

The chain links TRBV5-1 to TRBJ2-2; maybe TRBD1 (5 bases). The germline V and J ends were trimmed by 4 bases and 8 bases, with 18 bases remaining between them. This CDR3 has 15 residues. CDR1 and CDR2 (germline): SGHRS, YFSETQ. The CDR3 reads CASSADTWIRGELFF. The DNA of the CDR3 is TGCGCCAGCAGCGCGGACACTTGGATCAGAGGGGAGCTGTTTTTT. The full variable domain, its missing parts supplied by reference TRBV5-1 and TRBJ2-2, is KAGVTQTPRYLIKTRGQQVTLSCSPISGHRSVSWYQQTPGQGLQFLFEYFSETQRNKGNFPGRFSGRQFSNSRSEMNVSTLELGDSALYLCASSADTWIRGELFFGEGSRLTVL.

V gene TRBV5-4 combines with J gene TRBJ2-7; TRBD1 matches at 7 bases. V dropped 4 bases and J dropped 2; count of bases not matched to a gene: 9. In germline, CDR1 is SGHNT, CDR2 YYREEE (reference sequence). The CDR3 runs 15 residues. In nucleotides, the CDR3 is TGTGCCAGCAGCCCCCAGGGGGTCCAGACCTACGAGCAGTACTTC. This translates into CASSPQGVQTYEQYF.

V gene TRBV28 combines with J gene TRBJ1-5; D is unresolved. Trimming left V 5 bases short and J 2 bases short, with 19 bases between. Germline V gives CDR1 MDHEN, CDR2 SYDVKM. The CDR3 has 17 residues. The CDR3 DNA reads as TGTGCCAGCAGTCCGATCCCCTGGGCAGAACGCAATCAGCCCCAGCATTTT. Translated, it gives CASSPIPWAERNQPQHF.

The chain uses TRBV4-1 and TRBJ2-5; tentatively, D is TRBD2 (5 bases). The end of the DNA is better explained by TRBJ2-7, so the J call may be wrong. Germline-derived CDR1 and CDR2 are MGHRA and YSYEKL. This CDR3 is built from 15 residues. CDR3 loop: CASSQDRGSSYEQYF. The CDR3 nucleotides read TGCGCCAGCAGCCAAGATCGGGGTAGCTCCTACGAGCAGTACTTC.

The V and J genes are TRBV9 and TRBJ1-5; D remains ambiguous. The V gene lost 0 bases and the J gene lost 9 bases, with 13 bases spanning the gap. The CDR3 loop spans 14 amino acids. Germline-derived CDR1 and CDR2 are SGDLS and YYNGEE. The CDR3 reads CASSVVPEAVPQHF. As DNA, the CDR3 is TGTGCCAGCAGCGTAGTTCCAGAGGCGGTGCCCCAGCATTTT.

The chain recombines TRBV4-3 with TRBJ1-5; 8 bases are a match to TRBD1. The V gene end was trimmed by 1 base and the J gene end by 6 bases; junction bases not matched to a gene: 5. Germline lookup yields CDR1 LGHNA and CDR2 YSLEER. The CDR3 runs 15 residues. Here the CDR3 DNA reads TGCGCCAGCAGCCAAGGGACAGGGAATTTTCAGCCCCAGCATTTT. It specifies CASSQGTGNFQPQHF.

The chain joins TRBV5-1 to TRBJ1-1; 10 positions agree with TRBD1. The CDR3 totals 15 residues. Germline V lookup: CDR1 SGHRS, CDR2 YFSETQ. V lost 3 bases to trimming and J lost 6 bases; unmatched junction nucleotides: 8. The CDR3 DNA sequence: TGCGCCAGCAGCTCAAGCGCCGGGACAGGGGCTGAAGCTTTCTTT. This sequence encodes CASSSSAGTGAEAFF.